This T cell receptor (beta chain) was observed in a study of control samples from healthy donors and cancer patients. Germline CDR1 is SGHTA and CDR2 is FQGNSA. The CDR3 extends over 13 amino acids. Trimming took off 6 bases at V and 5 bases at J, with 11 bases between the two ends. Data came from immunoSEQ multiplex PCR; TCRdb stores just in-frame clones and leaves some out. The sample yields 110,000 to 150,000 clones, 91% seen once. This receptor was taken from a man aged 18-30 years in good health. The chain combines TRBV7-2 with TRBJ2-4; D is perhaps TRBD2 (6 bases). Sequencing used blood. DNA for the CDR3: TGTGCCAGCAGACTTAGCGGAGAAAACATTCAGTACTTC. Translating it yields CASRLSGENIQYF.